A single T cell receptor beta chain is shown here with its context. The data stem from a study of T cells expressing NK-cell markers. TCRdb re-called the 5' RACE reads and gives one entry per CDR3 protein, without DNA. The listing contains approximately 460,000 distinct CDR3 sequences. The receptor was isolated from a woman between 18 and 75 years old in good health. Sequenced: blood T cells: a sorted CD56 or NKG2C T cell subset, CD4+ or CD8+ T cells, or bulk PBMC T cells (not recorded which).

The chain's CDR3 is CASSEAVGSNQPQHF. The V call is TRBV10-2, the J call TRBJ1-5. The CDR3 has 15 amino acids. Germline V gene sequence: CDR1 WSHSY, CDR2 SAAADI.